This is a list of T cell receptor beta chains from one sample in a study of a mutant IDH1 vaccine in newly diagnosed glioma. The antigens of these receptors remain unknown. The assay was immunoSEQ multiplex PCR, and TCRdb's table has in-frame clones only and misses some. Altogether about 50,000 clones are present, around four fifths being singletons, with the ten largest covering approximately 4%. Here the sequenced sample was PBMCs, taken from a glioma patient whose treatment included an IDH1 peptide vaccine. The receptors shown here come from a woman under 30 with glioma. Both conserved end residues are part of each CDR3. The D gene is left open where the match is weak. For some rows the clone size is stated as once, few or many, or as a class when expanded; others skip it.

v_gene: TRBV2; abundance: -; j_gene: TRBJ1-1; d_gene: -; CDR3nt: TGTGCCAGTAACAGGGAGGCTGAAGCTTTCTTT; CDR3aa: CASNREAEAFF
v_gene: TRBV7-6; abundance: -; j_gene: TRBJ2-7; d_gene: -; CDR3nt: TGTGCCAGCAGCCCCGGGAGCTGGAGCTACGAGCAGTACTTC; CDR3aa: CASSPGSWSYEQYF
v_gene: TRBV7-2; abundance: -; j_gene: TRBJ2-7; d_gene: TRBD2; CDR3nt: TGTGCCAGCAGCTTGACTAGCGGGGGCTACGAGCAGTACTTC; CDR3aa: CASSLTSGGYEQYF
v_gene: TRBV29-1; abundance: once; j_gene: TRBJ2-7; d_gene: -; CDR3nt: TGCACAGCGCAGGTTAAAAACGAGCAGTACTTC; CDR3aa: CTAQVKNEQYF
v_gene: TRBV2; abundance: -; j_gene: TRBJ2-5; d_gene: TRBD2; CDR3nt: TGTGCCAGCAGGAGGACTAGCGGGGGGGACGAGACCCAGTACTTC; CDR3aa: CASRRTSGGDETQYF
v_gene: TRBV5-4; abundance: -; j_gene: TRBJ2-2; d_gene: -; CDR3nt: TGTGCCAGCAGCTTGGGACTGAAAAACACCGGGGAGCTGTTTTTT; CDR3aa: CASSLGLKNTGELFF
v_gene: TRBV6-6; abundance: once; j_gene: TRBJ2-2; d_gene: -; CDR3nt: TGTGCCAGCAGTTCCGCCGGGACAACTACACCCGGGGAGCTGTTTTTT; CDR3aa: CASSSAGTTTPGELFF
v_gene: TRBV6-6; abundance: -; j_gene: TRBJ1-3; d_gene: -; CDR3nt: TGTGCCAGCAGCTCCACAGGGACTGGAAACACCATATATTTT; CDR3aa: CASSSTGTGNTIYF
v_gene: TRBV7-6; abundance: -; j_gene: TRBJ2-1; d_gene: -; CDR3nt: TGTGCCAGCCGACCGGTGGGGGGGCCGTACAATGAGCAGTTCTTC; CDR3aa: CASRPVGGPYNEQFF
v_gene: TRBV6-1; abundance: few; j_gene: TRBJ1-4; d_gene: -; CDR3nt: TGTGCCAGCAGTGAACAGGTCCGAAAACTGTTTTTT; CDR3aa: CASSEQVRKLFF